These T cell receptor beta chains were read from a single sample in a study of blood T cell repertoires in COVID-19. Sequencing used immunoSEQ multiplex PCR; TCRdb keeps in-frame clones, though not all of them. Of 200,000 or so clones in the sample, approximately 88% are singletons; the top ten hold approximately 3.7%. Material: PBMCs or T cells enriched from blood (not recorded which). The receptor source for this set is a woman in her 30s who had been exposed to COVID-19. The CDR3 runs from the conserved cysteine through the conserved F or W. The order of the fields is D gene, V gene, J gene, clone size, CDR3 DNA, CDR3 protein. D genes are given only for firm matches. Clone size is shown for a subset of rows, as once, few, many or a class of expanded clone.

TRBD1	TRBV6-5	TRBJ1-2	.	TGTGCCAGCAGTTACACAGGGGGCCCCTATGGCTACACCTTC	CASSYTGGPYGYTF
TRBD2	TRBV30	TRBJ2-2	.	TGTGCCTGGAAGGGTAGCGGGATAAACACCGGGGAGCTGTTTTTT	CAWKGSGINTGELFF
.	TRBV29-1	TRBJ2-1	.	TGCAGCGTTGCATGGGGCGGAAGTGAGCAGTTCTTC	CSVAWGGSEQFF
TRBD1	TRBV30	TRBJ1-6	few	TGTGCCTGGAGTACAAGGACAGGGGTTCTCGGAAATTCACCCCTCCACTTT	CAWSTRTGVLGNSPLHF
.	TRBV11-2	TRBJ1-3	.	TGTGCCAGCAGCCCCCGGTCAGGCGCTGGAAACACCATATATTTT	CASSPRSGAGNTIYF
TRBD1	TRBV5-4	TRBJ2-5	.	TGTGCCAGCAGCTTGGGACAGGGAGCGATAAAGACCCAGTACTTC	CASSLGQGAIKTQYF
TRBD1	TRBV12-5	TRBJ1-2	few	TGTGCTAGTGGAAACGGACAGGGGGCCTATGGCTACACCTTC	CASGNGQGAYGYTF
.	TRBV19	TRBJ1-2	.	TGTGCCTCGACGGACTCGATAAGAGGCTACACCTTC	CASTDSIRGYTF
TRBD2	TRBV7-9	TRBJ2-3	.	TGTGCCAGCAGCCCAAGGACTAGCGGGAACCCCTCGGATACGCAGTATTTT	CASSPRTSGNPSDTQYF
.	TRBV5-4	TRBJ2-1	.	TGTGCCAGCAGTGGGGGGAACACCATAAACAATGAGCAGTTCTTC	CASSGGNTINNEQFF
.	TRBV2	TRBJ2-7	.	TGTGCCAGCAGTGCCAGGACGGGATCCGAGCAGTACTTC	CASSARTGSEQYF
TRBD2	TRBV5-1	TRBJ2-3	.	TGCGCCAGCAGCTATCTAGCGGGGCGCACAGATACGCAGTATTTT	CASSYLAGRTDTQYF
.	TRBV19	TRBJ1-6	.	TGTGCCAGTAGGATCGACAGGCAGAGCTCCTATAATTCACCCCTCCACTTT	CASRIDRQSSYNSPLHF
TRBD1	TRBV27	TRBJ2-7	.	TGTGCCAGCAGTTTATCGATGACAGGGGGCTTCTCCTACGAGCAGTACTTC	CASSLSMTGGFSYEQYF
TRBD2	TRBV5-1	TRBJ2-3	.	TGCGCCAGCAGCTCGGGACTAGCGGGAGGTTGGGTTAGCACAGATACGCAGTATTTT	CASSSGLAGGWVSTDTQYF
TRBD2	TRBV5-6	TRBJ2-1	.	TGTGCCAGCAGCTATGGACTAGCGGACTACAATGAGCAGTTCTTC	CASSYGLADYNEQFF
TRBD2	TRBV18	TRBJ2-1	.	TGTGCCAGCTCACCCGTCCGGACGGGGGGGGACAATGAGCAGTTCTTC	CASSPVRTGGDNEQFF
.	TRBV7-3	TRBJ1-1	.	TGTGCCAGCAGCTTAACGGCGGGGAACACTGAAGCTTTCTTT	CASSLTAGNTEAFF
.	TRBV5-1	TRBJ2-2	.	TGCGCCAGCAGCTTGGGCCAAGGACTTGTCGGGGAGCTGTTTTTT	CASSLGQGLVGELFF
.	TRBV5-4	TRBJ2-7	.	TGTGCCAGCAGCTTGGTGGGAGATTTCGGCGAGCAGTACTTC	CASSLVGDFGEQYF
TRBD1	TRBV9	TRBJ1-6	once	TGTGCCAGCAGCGCAAGGACAGGAGACAATTCACCCCTCCACTTT	CASSARTGDNSPLHF
.	TRBV5-5	TRBJ1-4	.	TGTGCCAGCAGCACAGGATACGAAAAACTGTTTTTT	CASSTGYEKLFF
.	TRBV5-1	TRBJ2-2	.	TGCGCCAGCAGCTCCGGCAGGGCAAAAGTGGGGGAGCTGTTTTTT	CASSSGRAKVGELFF
TRBD1	TRBV6-5	TRBJ2-2	.	TGTGCCAGCAGCTTTCGAACAGGGGTCACCGGGGAGCTGTTTTTT	CASSFRTGVTGELFF
TRBD2	TRBV4-2	TRBJ2-5	.	TGTGCCAGCAGCCAAGATCCCCTGACTAGCGGGAGGCACAGCTCCCAAGAGACCCAGTACTTC	CASSQDPLTSGRHSSQETQYF
.	TRBV6-5	TRBJ1-1	.	TGTGCCAGCAACCGCGGGAGGGATACTGAAGCTTTCTTT	CASNRGRDTEAFF
.	TRBV18	TRBJ1-3	.	TGTGCCAGCTCACCATTCAATCAAGCGCCGTTGAGCTCTGGAAACACCATATATTTT	CASSPFNQAPLSSGNTIYF
.	TRBV4-2	TRBJ2-2	.	TGTGCCAGCAGCCTCCTCGTTGGGCCCGGGGAGCTGTTTTTT	CASSLLVGPGELFF
TRBD2	TRBV5-6	TRBJ2-1	.	TGTGCCAGCAGCTTAGGGAGCGGGAGGACGAATGAGCAGTTCTTC	CASSLGSGRTNEQFF
TRBD1	TRBV7-2	TRBJ1-1	.	TGTGCCAGCAGCACCCGGACAGGGGTGAACACTGAAGCTTTCTTT	CASSTRTGVNTEAFF
TRBD2	TRBV5-4	TRBJ2-1	.	TGTGCCAGCAGACCTAGCGGGAGCAAGGACCATGAGCAGTTCTTC	CASRPSGSKDHEQFF
.	TRBV28	TRBJ2-7	.	TGTGCCAGCACCAAAGACAACACCTACGAGCAGTACTTC	CASTKDNTYEQYF
.	TRBV30	TRBJ1-1	.	TGTGCCTGGAGGAGGCACCAGAACACTGAAGCTTTCTTT	CAWRRHQNTEAFF
.	TRBV28	TRBJ1-4	.	TGTGCCAGCAGGAAGGGGATAATATTTGAAAAACTGTTTTTT	CASRKGIIFEKLFF
TRBD2	TRBV24-1	TRBJ2-1	.	TGTGCCACTAGCGGGAGTCGAACGGTCGGTTACAATGAGCAGTTCTTC	CATSGSRTVGYNEQFF
TRBD2	TRBV29-1	TRBJ2-7	.	TGCAGCGTTGAAGTAGCGGGCGGGGGGGGCGAGCAGTACTTC	CSVEVAGGGGEQYF
TRBD2	TRBV10-3	TRBJ2-7	.	TGTGCCATCAGTGCTCTTGGGACTAGCGGAACCCCCTACGAGCAGTACTTC	CAISALGTSGTPYEQYF
TRBD2	TRBV19	TRBJ2-3	.	TGTGCCAGTAGTGAAAGCGGGGGGCTCACAGATACGCAGTATTTT	CASSESGGLTDTQYF
.	TRBV7-9	TRBJ1-6	few	TGTGCCAGCAGCTCTAGTGTTCGAGGGGACAATAATTCACCCCTCCACTTT	CASSSSVRGDNNSPLHF
TRBD2	TRBV27	TRBJ2-1	.	TGTGCCAGCAGTTTAGGGCGGGAGCTCCTATCAGAGGATGAGCAGTTCTTC	CASSLGRELLSEDEQFF
.	TRBV4-1	TRBJ2-5	.	TGCGCCAGCAGCCAAGGCAGGGCCTACCAAGAGACCCAGTACTTC	CASSQGRAYQETQYF
TRBD1	TRBV20-1	TRBJ2-5	.	TGCAGTGCTAGTCTGGGGACAGAAGGAGAGACCCAGTACTTC	CSASLGTEGETQYF
.	TRBV10-1	TRBJ1-1	.	TGCGCCAGCAGCCGTCGGGGGGGCACTGAAGCTTTCTTT	CASSRRGGTEAFF
.	TRBV5-1	TRBJ1-1	few	TGCGCCAGCAGCCCCGGGGTGAACACTGAAGCTTTCTTT	CASSPGVNTEAFF
.	TRBV5-4	TRBJ1-1	.	TGTGCCAGCAGCTGGGTCGGGGGGAACACTGAAGCTTTCTTT	CASSWVGGNTEAFF
.	TRBV6-5	TRBJ1-5	.	TGTGCCAGCGGCGACAGGTCGCGTCAGCCCCAGCATTTT	CASGDRSRQPQHF
.	TRBV15	TRBJ1-6	few	TGTGCCACCAGCAACGAACCCGGCCCGAGGAATTCACCCCTCCACTTT	CATSNEPGPRNSPLHF
.	TRBV4-2	TRBJ1-4	.	TGTGCCAGCAGCCAAGAATTAAGGGCCAGGGTGGGGGAAAAACTGTTTTTT	CASSQELRARVGEKLFF
.	TRBV5-4	TRBJ2-2	.	TGTGCCAGCAGCCTCGACTGGAACACCGGGGAGCTGTTTTTT	CASSLDWNTGELFF
.	TRBV5-6	TRBJ1-1	.	TGTGCCAGCAGCAAAAGGGGGTTGAACACTGAAGCTTTCTTT	CASSKRGLNTEAFF
.	TRBV18	TRBJ2-2	.	TGTGCCAGCTCACCACAGGGGACCGGGGAGCTGTTTTTT	CASSPQGTGELFF
.	TRBV7-9	TRBJ1-1	.	TGTGCCAGCAGCTTAACCAGATACACTGAAGCTTTCTTT	CASSLTRYTEAFF
TRBD2	TRBV24-1	TRBJ2-1	.	TGTGCCACCAGTGATTTGAGCGGGAGCACCTACAATGAGCAGTTCTTC	CATSDLSGSTYNEQFF